The clone carrying this TCR beta chain occurred many times. Its cognate antigen is unknown. Germline V gene data show CDR1 as SQVTM and CDR2 as ANQGSEA. Trimming pared 4 bases from V and 0 bases from J, leaving 7 bases between. The CDR3 consists of 13 residues. The data originate from a study of T cells in Graves' hyperthyroidism and ophthalmopathy. The study left out patients who had uncontrolled infection, other autoimmune disease, pregnancy or lactation. The diagnoses drew upon clinical symptoms, serum thyroxine and TRAb, thyroid ultrasound and orbital computed tomography. Study findings and constraints: Ophthalmopathy was separated from stable hyperthyroidism by a 13 V-J model. The model identified upcoming ophthalmopathy a median approximately 6.4 months ahead of onset.

The TCR beta CDR3 regions underwent amplification using RNA transcripts as the source. In the first-round RT-PCR of the TCR CDR3, the HTBI primer set was used. One entry per CDR3 protein, called by TCRdb with MiXCR from the multiplex PCR reads. The data hold around 600,000 distinct CDR3 sequences, with about 45% observed a single time. The clonotype was recovered from an adult man with Graves' disease, either hyperthyroidism or ophthalmopathy (not recorded which). The V call is TRBV29-1, the J call TRBJ1-5; D not certain. Sequenced: peripheral blood or thyroid tissue (not recorded which). CDR3 sequence reads: CSVGRDSNQPQHF. The CDR3, as DNA: TGCAGCGTTGGGCGGGATAGCAATCAGCCCCAGCATTTT.